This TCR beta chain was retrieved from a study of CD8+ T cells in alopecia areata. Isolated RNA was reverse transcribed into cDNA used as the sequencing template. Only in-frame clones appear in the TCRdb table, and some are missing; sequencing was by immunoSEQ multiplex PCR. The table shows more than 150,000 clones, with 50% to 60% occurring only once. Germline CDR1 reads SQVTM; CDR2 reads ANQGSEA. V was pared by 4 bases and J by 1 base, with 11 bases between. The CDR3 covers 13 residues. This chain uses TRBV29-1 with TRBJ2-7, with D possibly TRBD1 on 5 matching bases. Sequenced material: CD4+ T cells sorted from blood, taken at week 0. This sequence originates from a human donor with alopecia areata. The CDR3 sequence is CSVAGRQSYEQYF. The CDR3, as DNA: TGCAGCGTTGCAGGTAGACAGTCCTACGAGCAGTACTTC.